A selection of T cell receptor beta chains follows, all from one sample in a study of blood T cell repertoires in COVID-19. The method was immunoSEQ multiplex PCR; TCRdb's version includes in-frame clones alone and lacks a portion of them. Of some 150,000 clones in the sample, approximately 90% were seen once. The sample comprised peripheral blood. The receptors were sampled from a woman aged 45-60 years with acute or convalescent COVID-19. Each CDR3 is given with its conserved first and last residue. Each record gives: J gene, clone size, D gene, CDR3 length, V gene, CDR3 DNA, CDR3 protein. The D gene is left open where the match is weak. For some rows the clone size is stated as once, few or many, or as a class when expanded; others skip it.

TRBJ2-7 - - 13 TRBV19 TGTGCCAGTAGTATATGGACGGGGGACGAGCAGTACTTC CASSIWTGDEQYF
TRBJ2-2 few TRBD2 15 TRBV11-1 TGTGCCAGCAGCTACCTAGCGGCGAACACCGGGGAGCTGTTTTTT CASSYLAANTGELFF
TRBJ2-6 - - 14 TRBV6-6 TGTGCCAGCACCGAGGGGGCTGGGGCCAACGTCCTGACTTTC CASTEGAGANVLTF
TRBJ1-5 - TRBD1 19 TRBV5-1 TGCGCCAGCAGCTTGGGGGACAGGGACGTCGGGTATAGCAATCAGCCCCAGCATTTT CASSLGDRDVGYSNQPQHF
TRBJ1-3 - - 14 TRBV10-3 TGTGCCATCAGTGCTCAGGGGACTGGAAACACCATATATTTT CAISAQGTGNTIYF
TRBJ1-4 - TRBD1 13 TRBV10-2 TGCGCCAGCAGCTCTGGGACAGCCTCAGAACTGTTTTTT CASSSGTASELFF
TRBJ1-3 once - 15 TRBV19 TGTGCCAGTAGTGCCTCCGGGACACTAGGAAACACCATATATTTT CASSASGTLGNTIYF
TRBJ1-5 few - 13 TRBV7-8 TGTGCCAGCAGCTTCGGGGAAGATCAGCCCCAGCATTTT CASSFGEDQPQHF
TRBJ2-7 once TRBD1 13 TRBV11-3 TGTGCCAGCTCGGGACAGGGACACTACGAGCAGTACTTC CASSGQGHYEQYF
TRBJ2-7 - TRBD2 13 TRBV3-1/TRBV3-2 TGTGCCAGCAGCCAATGGGGGGGAGACGAGCAGTACTTC CASSQWGGDEQYF
TRBJ1-1 - TRBD1 13 TRBV10-3 TGTGCCATCAGAGGACAGGGGGGGACTGAAGCTTTCTTT CAIRGQGGTEAFF
TRBJ1-2 - TRBD1 15 TRBV6-5 TGTGCCAGCAAGGCCGGAGGACAGGGAACCTATGGCTACACCTTC CASKAGGQGTYGYTF
TRBJ2-2 - TRBD1 14 TRBV7-3 TGTGCCAGCAGCTTAGAACAGGGGGCTGGGGAGCTGTTTTTT CASSLEQGAGELFF
TRBJ2-3 - TRBD1 16 TRBV29-1 TGCAGCGTTGAAGGTCCCGGACAGGTGAACACAGATACGCAGTATTTT CSVEGPGQVNTDTQYF
TRBJ1-1 - - 12 TRBV12-3/TRBV12-4 TGTGCCAGCAGATTTCAGGGCAGGAACGCTTTCTTT CASRFQGRNAFF
TRBJ1-2 - - 13 TRBV28 TGTGCCAGCAGTTTACCAGGCCACTATGGCTACACCTTC CASSLPGHYGYTF
TRBJ2-2 - TRBD1 15 TRBV29-1 TGCAGCGTCCTAGGGAGGCAGGGGGCGCCCGGGGAGCTGTTTTTT CSVLGRQGAPGELFF
TRBJ2-3 once TRBD2 17 TRBV28 TGTGCCAGCAGTCCCCTCCTAGCGGGGGACCTCACAGATACGCAGTATTTT CASSPLLAGDLTDTQYF
TRBJ2-7 few - 14 TRBV6-6 TGTGCCAGCGGCACGGGGGAATTTCCATACGAGCAGTACTTC CASGTGEFPYEQYF
TRBJ1-5 - - 16 TRBV30 TGTGCCTGGAGTATTGGGGGGGTCGGGAGCAATCAGCCCCAGCATTTT CAWSIGGVGSNQPQHF
TRBJ2-5 - - 15 TRBV6-5 TGTGCCAGCACTCCATCGACGGCTAGGAGAGAGACCCAGTACTTC CASTPSTARRETQYF
TRBJ2-1 - TRBD2 17 TRBV7-6 TGTGCCAGCAGCGTTCAACTAGCGGGGGTGGGGTACAATGAGCAGTTCTTC CASSVQLAGVGYNEQFF
TRBJ2-1 - - 14 TRBV6-5 TGTGCCAGCAGCCCCGGGACTCTCTACAATGAGCAGTTCTTC CASSPGTLYNEQFF
TRBJ2-7 - TRBD1 16 TRBV6-1 TGTGCCAGCAGTGCCCGGGACAGACTATCTCGTGACGAGCAGTACTTC CASSARDRLSRDEQYF
TRBJ2-1 - TRBD2 13 TRBV5-5 TGTGCCAGCAGCTCATGGACTAGTGATGAGCAGTTCTTC CASSSWTSDEQFF
TRBJ2-2 - - 16 TRBV12-5 TGTGCTAGTGGTCCCCCCGCGGATGCGAACACCGGGGAGCTGTTTTTT CASGPPADANTGELFF
TRBJ2-4 - TRBD1 16 TRBV10-1 TGCGCCAGCTCCATTGACAGGGATAAAGGCAAAAACATTCAGTACTTC CASSIDRDKGKNIQYF
TRBJ2-1 few TRBD2 15 TRBV19 TGTGCCAGTAGCCTGGGACTAGCGGAGCCCAATGAGCAGTTCTTC CASSLGLAEPNEQFF
TRBJ2-2 - - 17 TRBV10-3 TGTGCCATCAGTGAGTCGGGTCGGGACACATACACCGGGGAGCTGTTTTTT CAISESGRDTYTGELFF
TRBJ1-1 - - 13 TRBV6-5 TGTGCCAGCAGGAGCGGGACCTCCATAGAAGCTTTCTTT CASRSGTSIEAFF
TRBJ1-1 - - 15 TRBV11-3 TGTGCCAGCAGCTTAAGCGGGGCGAGGGGCACTGAAGCTTTCTTT CASSLSGARGTEAFF
TRBJ2-2 - - 14 TRBV9 TGTGCCAGCAGCGTAGAATCACAGGCCGGGGAGCTGTTTTTT CASSVESQAGELFF
TRBJ1-1 - - 14 TRBV21-1 TGTGCCAGCAGCAAAGGGAGGGGGAACACTGAAGCTTTCTTT CASSKGRGNTEAFF
TRBJ2-3 - TRBD2 15 TRBV6-2/TRBV6-3 TGTGCCAGCAGTTACGGGGCGGGAGCAACAGATACGCAGTATTTT CASSYGAGATDTQYF
TRBJ2-7 - TRBD1 15 TRBV25-1 TGTGCCAGCAGTGTAACCCGGGACAGCGCCTACGAGCAGTACTTC CASSVTRDSAYEQYF
TRBJ1-1 - TRBD1 17 TRBV27 TGTGCCAGCAGTTTAAGGGGACAGGGGGTCGGGTACACTGAAGCTTTCTTT CASSLRGQGVGYTEAFF
TRBJ2-2 - - 17 TRBV3-1/TRBV3-2 TGTGCCAGCAGCCAAGATTGGTCAGGAACGAACACCGGGGAGCTGTTTTTT CASSQDWSGTNTGELFF
TRBJ2-2 - TRBD1 19 TRBV19 TGTGCCAGTAGTATAGAGGCCCCTGACAGGGAACTAGTTAGGGGGGAGCTGTTTTTT CASSIEAPDRELVRGELFF
TRBJ2-1 - TRBD1 15 TRBV20-1 TGCAGTGCTAGTGGACAGGGTAGCTCCTACAATGAGCAGTTCTTC CSASGQGSSYNEQFF
TRBJ1-6 - TRBD1 14 TRBV6-4 TGTGCCAGCAGCTGGGACAGGTGGAACTCACCCCTCCACTTT CASSWDRWNSPLHF
TRBJ2-7 - TRBD1 13 TRBV2 TGTGCCAGCATCCAGGGGGCCGTCTACGAGCAGTACTTC CASIQGAVYEQYF
TRBJ2-2 - - 15 TRBV6-2/TRBV6-3 TGTGCCAGCAGCCTAACAGGGGGAGGGACCGGGGAGCTGTTTTTT CASSLTGGGTGELFF